This T cell receptor beta chain was captured by sequencing in a study of cytomegalovirus exposure and HLA in healthy donors (dated by TCRdb to the late 2010s). For the wider study: An earlier analysis of approximately 640 of the donors reported about 250 Gb of sequence data and 100 million to 140 million unique TCR beta sequences from roughly 180 million T cells. About 280 gigabases of sequencing data and tens of millions of unique TCR sequences were included in an early release covering about 700 HLA-typed donors. Of the 300 to 450 genotyped donors, more than 75% were placed in the genetic ancestry cluster associated with self-reported Caucasian donors. The study aimed to test whether cataloging public T cell receptors could reveal signatures of past pathogen exposure. The T cell repertoires of 670 or so subjects were profiled by immunosequencing and related to cytomegalovirus serostatus. A separate validation cohort of about 110 different subjects was used in addition to the roughly 720-subject first cohort. The study combined high-throughput TCR immunosequencing, statistical association of individual TCRs with disease status, and machine learning to predict cytomegalovirus infection status. A later analysis re-analyzed previously published TCR beta repertoires from 550 to 700 donors and added high-resolution HLA genotyping to study TCR occurrence patterns. Rather than drawing on any new phenotypic data, the later analysis identified candidate immune exposures from TCR beta sequences and the way those sequences occurred across donors. An earlier analysis of about 600 of the donors used high-throughput TCR beta sequencing to judge whether each TCR beta V gene segment behaved as functional or pseudogenic. Donor age, sex, ethnicity and CMV serostatus were compiled together with the repertoire data. Genome-wide SNP genotypes for about three fifths of the roughly 700 donors were used in a later genetic analysis, which treated that subset as a discovery cohort. All discovery cohort repertoires had been generated using a single sequencing platform. Both class I and class II loci were covered by HLA typing, at four-digit resolution. The number of donors typed differed by locus, with 629-630 for A, B, C, DRB1 and DQB1, more than 500 for DQA1, approximately 570 for DPA1, and around 450 for DPB1. Several DR-DQ haplotypes were treated as single units for association and clustering because of strong linkage in the cohort. Among 350 to 400 genotyped donors of the cohort, an average of about 240,000 unique TCR beta nucleotide sequences were sequenced per donor, roughly 20% of them non-productive.

The CDR3, from cysteine to phenylalanine, totals 15 residues. This entry keeps only the CDR3 DNA: 45 bases, framed from base 1. The germline V gene specifies ENHRY as CDR1 and SYGVKD as CDR2. V is reduced by 7 bases and J by 1 base, leaving a spacing of 16 bases between them. Regarding this clone: The clone's antigen remains unknown. No clone much larger than this one lies a single base away; base qualities are absent.

The library was produced with the immunoSEQ multiplex PCR assay. A mixture of 60 forward primers for TCR Vbeta segments and 13 reverse primers for TCR Jbeta segments was used in the multiplex PCR. A multiplex PCR assay on genomic DNA amplified the CDR3 region of rearranged TCR beta genes. The Illumina HiSeq System was used to sequence the amplified TCR beta libraries as 87-base-pair reads. In the authors' own workflow: In a later analysis, 70 million to 95 million unique TCR beta chains were counted across the roughly 670 repertoires, and roughly 11 million of these chains were shared by at least two donors. To remove PCR and sequencing errors, raw reads were error-corrected and collapsed into unique sequences using a nearest-neighbor algorithm that merged closely related sequences. CDR3 sequences were aligned to IMGT reference sequences to assign V, D and J gene segments. For a sequence to be retained, a match of at least six nucleotides was required to both a V gene segment and a J gene segment. A rearrangement counted as productive if the CDR3 had no stop codons and remained in frame with V and J, and every other rearrangement counted as non-productive. CDR3 was defined by IMGT convention, running from the second conserved V-encoded cysteine to the conserved J-encoded phenylalanine. In an earlier analysis of roughly 610 of the donors, sequences lacking an unambiguous match to a single V gene segment were excluded. An earlier analysis of 587 of the donors called V segments functional above 56.7% productive rearrangements and segregating when the between-donor standard deviation exceeded 5%. To diagnose cytomegalovirus status from the catalog of TCR beta chain sequences, a statistical classification framework was built. A later analysis assigned V and J genes by comparing TCR nucleotide sequences with IMGT/GENE-DB human TR gene sequences. Using the TCRdist pipeline, a later analysis assigned CDR3 sequences along with most-parsimonious VDJ recombination scenarios. In a later analysis, each TCR beta chain was defined by its CDR3 amino acid sequence together with its V-gene family, and reads lacking a unique V-gene family were excluded. In a later analysis, 500 to 650 highly shared, low-generation-probability nucleotide sequences were removed to address suspected cross-contamination and a sequencing artifact. In a later analysis, a clonal expansion index for each public chain was calculated from normalized within-repertoire ranks of inferred template counts. Generation probabilities in a later analysis came from a VDJ recombination model fitted to out-of-frame rearrangements, and those results were checked against IGoR. In a later analysis, hypergeometric tests were used to score TCR-TCR, TCR-HLA and TCR-CMV co-occurrence, with a repertoire-size bias correction applied to TCR pairs. To estimate false discovery rates, a later analysis permuted the HLA or CMV assignments 20 times. In a later analysis, co-occurring TCRs were grouped with DBSCAN, and TCRdist sequence similarity was added when clustering was performed within HLA-allele-positive subsets. Repertoires with fewer than 30,000 or more than 120,000 public chains, plus five repertoires with anomalous nucleotide sharing, were excluded from co-occurrence clustering. Imported from immuneACCESS, the table was reduced by TCRdb to in-frame sequences with V and J called. These copies leave out some clones; in studies compared against another copy, an unresolved V gene accounts for under half, and the cause of the remainder is not known. The V and J calls and clone size are taken from that table; D and trimming were inferred from the DNA. The table for this sample lists about 150,000 clones; around 72% of them were counted only once. The ten top clones hold approximately 4.2% of the sample.

The cohort was made up of 650 to 700 healthy bone marrow donors. Cohort members were all nominally healthy when sampled, although unrecorded immune exposures were likely present. The donor tested CMV seropositive, placing the donor among the 250 to 350 seropositive members of the cohort. Each donor provided a peripheral blood sample, and peripheral blood mononuclear cells were used for TCR beta sequencing. Genomic DNA extraction from the blood cell samples was performed with the Qiagen DNeasy Blood Extraction Kit. Results and caveats for the whole study, not just this receptor: Specific HLA alleles were associated with around 18,000 TCR beta sequences at a false discovery rate of 0.05 in a later analysis. In a later analysis, several top co-occurrence clusters were reported to appear linked to parvovirus B19, influenza, CMV and Epstein-Barr virus. HLA typing was unavailable for some donors at each locus, so association tests used only the typed subset. The authors suggested that the approach could potentially be generalized to other disease states and immunological phenotypes. Assigning TCR associations to individual alleles was difficult when HLA alleles, especially DR and DQ, strongly co-occurred. In vitro tests confirmed that a few of the cytomegalovirus-associated TCR beta chains recognize cytomegalovirus antigens. Only TCR beta chains were sequenced in this cohort, and the absence of alpha or paired-chain data limited detectable features. Broadly in line with IMGT annotations, most TCR beta V segments showed up in productive rearrangements about 87% or about 30% of the time in an earlier analysis of several hundred of the donors. A total of about 150 TCR beta chains were listed by the study as associated with cytomegalovirus. V-gene and J-gene trimming of TCR beta chains was associated with a missense DCLRE1C variant in a later genetic analysis, and the association was replicated in an independent cohort. Some IMGT-functional V segments, including TRBV6-2 and TRBV6-3, could not be told apart with the 87-base-pair reads, so those segments were excluded. Because counts were too low, roughly 17 rarely observed V segments, including chromosome 9 orphons, were left out of the earlier analysis of over 550 of the donors. A cluster of highly shared sequence variants was judged likely to represent a technical artifact of the sequencing pipeline. A later analysis found that most CMV-associated TCR beta chains appeared HLA-restricted, with HLA associations seemingly driven largely by CMV exposure. Linkage disequilibrium might explain the correlated functional status among segregating V segments, but an unknown experimental factor could not be excluded. Most TCR sequences were observed very rarely across donors, whereas some public TCRs were present in many individuals. Compared with the roughly 710-donor mean, donors in an Asian-associated ancestry cluster had fewer N-insertions in productive TCRs, according to a later genetic analysis. For the cohort, immune exposure information was limited to CMV serostatus. In a later analysis, HLA-associated TCR beta chains showed more clonal expansion and lower generation probabilities than non-associated chains that were equally common. Sequencing depth was assumed to be roughly uniform across donors in the presence/absence analyses, though that assumption may not hold. A further reported finding was that TCR beta sequences accurately predicted the HLA-A and HLA-B alleles for most subjects in the first cohort. In both the original and validation cohorts, the classifier was reported to diagnose cytomegalovirus status with high specificity and sensitivity. In a later analysis, TCR association rates were found to vary across HLA loci, with the most associated TCRs seen for DRB1 alleles and the fewest for HLA-C alleles.

What was sequenced was PBMCs. The sequence joins TRBV10-3 to TRBJ1-1, with the D segment identity uncertain. The sequence was obtained from a man aged 45-65 years in good health and CMV-seropositive. The DNA sequence reads TGTGCCATCACTCCTTCCCCCCCAGGGAACACTGAAGCTTTCTTT. The encoded protein is CAITPSPPGNTEAFF.